This T cell receptor beta chain was retrieved from a study of shared clonotypes between healthy human individuals. Study background: Those who served as donors were a couple of women and a few men between the ages of 18 and 49. Study-level points and caveats: Sequencing depth was expected to influence donor clonotype sharing.

Adults of Caucasian background living in Nashville, Tennessee made up all donors. Assay runs were performed at deep level. The table came from immunoSEQ multiplex PCR; TCRdb's copy has only in-frame clones and leaves some out. The sample has 1.4 million or so clones, around 98.5% seen once. Remarks on this clone: Antigen: not known.

Germline assignment: CDR1 SGHNT and CDR2 YYREEE (reference sequence). V lost 0 bases, J lost 5 bases, and 15 bases lay in between. The CDR3 contains 15 residues. The sequenced sample consisted of naive CD4+ T cells sorted from blood. Subset specified: CD45RA+ positively selected. The genes are TRBV5-4 and TRBJ2-7; tentative D call: TRBD1 (5 bases). This TCR came from a young man in good health. DNA of the CDR3: TGTGCCAGCAGCTTGGTAGGCAGGGTCCTCAACGAGCAGTACTTC. Protein sequence: CASSLVGRVLNEQYF.